Each of the 18 T cell receptor beta chains below was sequenced from the same sample in a study of metastatic and nonmetastatic thyroid tumors. Thyroid surgery took place with no prior treatment in any patient. Via MiXCR, TCRdb re-called the PCR reads. This table holds about 15,000 clones, less than 4.5% found once. Sequenced: tumor tissue. The receptor source for this set is a female donor with papillary thyroid cancer or a benign thyroid nodule (not recorded which). Some clones in this sample may be carry-over from other donors' samples.

This clone was found a few times. The chain combines TRBV2 with TRBJ1-5, with D maybe TRBD1 (5 bases). In germline, CDR1 is SNHLY, CDR2 FYNNEI. The ends were cut back, 9 bases at V and 5 bases at J, with 11 bases in the middle. The CDR3 contains 12 residues. The CDR3 DNA is TGTGCCAGTCACGGGGACTATCAGCCCCAGCATTTT. This gives the protein CASHGDYQPQHF.

This clone occurred a few times. The V gene is TRBV13, the J gene TRBJ2-5, with D maybe TRBD1 (5 bases). The germline V gene has CDR1 PRHDT and CDR2 FYEKMQ (reference sequence). This CDR3 is 12 amino acids long. Trimming removed 3 bases from V and 5 bases from J, with 7 bases in between. Here the CDR3 reads CASSFYRETQYF. The CDR3 bases are TGTGCCAGCAGCTTTTACAGGGAGACCCAGTACTTC.

This clone turned up a few times. The V call is TRBV27, the J call TRBJ1-6; no reliable D call. The CDR3 contains 12 residues. CDR1 and CDR2 (germline): MNHEY, SMNVEV (reference sequence). V was pared by 8 bases and J by 8 bases, with 10 bases between. CDR3 region: CASGRTHSPLHF. In nucleotides, the CDR3 is TGTGCCAGCGGACGGACCCATTCACCCCTCCACTTT.

This clone was seen a few times. This chain connects TRBV6-5 to TRBJ2-7; tentative D call: TRBD2 (6 bases). The CDR3 is made up of 15 amino acids. The germline V and J ends were trimmed by 4 bases and 2 bases, with 15 bases remaining between them. Per germline, CDR1 MNHEY and CDR2 SVGAGI. CDR3 loop: CASSSEFAGPYEQYF. DNA of the CDR3: TGTGCCAGCAGTTCCGAGTTTGCGGGGCCCTACGAGCAGTACTTC.

The chain links TRBV7-2 to TRBJ2-2, with 9 bases lining up with TRBD2. Unmatched junction bases numbered 8, after V lost 5 bases and J lost 7 bases. CDR1 is SGHTA, CDR2 FQGNSA, per germline. CDR3 length equals 15 residues. CDR3 coding DNA: TGTGCCAGCAGCAAAATGGCGGGGGGGCTCGGGGAGCTGTTTTTT. Protein: CASSKMAGGLGELFF.

Relative to its sample, this clone is medium-sized. V is TRBV5-1 and J is TRBJ1-3; tentative D call: TRBD1 (5 bases). The V end lost 3 bases, the J end lost 1 base, and 8 bases lay between the germline ends. Germline V gene sequence: CDR1 SGHRS, CDR2 YFSETQ. The CDR3 runs to 14 residues. CDR3 in amino acids: CASSSGGSGNTIYF. DNA for the CDR3: TGCGCCAGCAGCTCGGGGGGTTCTGGAAACACCATATATTTT.

The rearrangement links TRBV20-1 to TRBJ2-3; either TRBD1 or TRBD2 may supply D (5 bases each). Trimming shortened V by 6 bases and J by 2 bases, and 12 bases separated the two germline ends. The CDR3 has 13 residues. Germline CDR1 reads DFQATT; CDR2 reads SNEGSKA (reference sequence). For the CDR3, the DNA is TGCAGTGCGGGGGTGGGGTACACAGATACGCAGTATTTT. Translation: CSAGVGYTDTQYF.

This clone appeared a few times. The chain joins TRBV6-1 to TRBJ2-7, with 7 positions matching TRBD2. The CDR3 extends over 17 amino acids. With V trimmed by 3 bases and J by 4 bases, 15 bases remained unmatched. Germline V lookup: CDR1 MNHNS, CDR2 SASEGT. The CDR3 DNA reads as TGTGCCAGCAGTGACCCGAGCCTCTCGGGAGGCAGGTACGAGCAGTACTTC. Translated: CASSDPSLSGGRYEQYF.

This clone was counted ten times or more. The rearrangement links TRBV28 to TRBJ2-3, with D maybe TRBD1 (6 bases). Germline CDR1 and CDR2: MDHEN and SYDVKM. The length of the CDR3 is 13 residues. Trimming pared 5 bases from V and 6 bases from J, leaving 12 bases between. The CDR3 DNA reads as TGTGCCAGCAGTACAGGGTCAGAGGATACGCAGTATTTT. Amino acid sequence: CASSTGSEDTQYF.

In its sample, this clone ranks as medium-sized. The V gene is TRBV28, the J gene TRBJ2-6; unclear D gene. Trimming shortened V by 3 bases and J by 0 bases, and 12 bases separated the two germline ends. The CDR3 has 17 residues. Germline V lookup: CDR1 MDHEN, CDR2 SYDVKM. Written as DNA, the CDR3 is TGTGCCAGCAGTTTTTTCGGGTGGAGCTCTGGGGCCAACGTCCTGACTTTC. Translating gives CASSFFGWSSGANVLTF.

J is TRBJ1-1 and V is TRBV24-1, with D hard to call. The CDR3 covers 15 residues. Germline V CDR1 and CDR2: KGHDR, SFDVKD. V shed 4 bases and J shed 5 bases, with 16 bases lying between them. Here the CDR3 reads CATSDPKGGGTEAFF. The CDR3 bases are TGTGCCACCAGTGACCCCAAGGGAGGTGGGACTGAAGCTTTCTTT.

The chain recombines TRBV6-2 or TRBV6-3 with TRBJ2-5; 13 nucleotides agree with TRBD2. CDR3 length equals 15 residues. From germline, CDR1 is MNHEY and CDR2 SVGEGT. V was clipped by 7 bases and J by 5 bases; unmatched bases: 7. Written as DNA, the CDR3 is TGTGCCAGCACCGTCACTAGCGGGAGGGCCGAGACCCAGTACTTC. Its translation is CASTVTSGRAETQYF.

The sample holds a few counts of this clone. J is TRBJ2-7 and V is TRBV27; D is ambiguous. Germline lookup yields CDR1 MNHEY and CDR2 SMNVEV (reference sequence). This CDR3 is 15 amino acids long. V gave up 6 bases and J gave up 0 bases, with 15 bases separating them. CDR3 protein: CASSSPYQTSYEQYF. The CDR3 DNA reads TGTGCCAGCAGCTCCCCCTACCAGACCTCCTACGAGCAGTACTTC.

Turning to this clone: At one end the junction does not follow the germline gene, possibly because of a read error. The chain employs TRBV29-1 and TRBJ2-3; no reliable D call. The CDR3 length is 12 residues. From germline, CDR1 is SQVTM and CDR2 ANQGSEA. Written as DNA, the CDR3 is TGCATCGTTGAACTGGTGGCAGATACACAGTATTTT. This sequence encodes CIVELVADTQYF.

This clone was recorded a few times. V is TRBV20-1 and J is TRBJ1-3; no clear D. Germline V gene lookup returns CDR1 DFQATT and CDR2 SNEGSKA (reference sequence). The CDR3 runs 15 residues. The V and J ends lost 3 bases and 0 bases respectively, with 12 bases between them. The CDR3 bases are TGCAGTGCTAGCCTTCAGCAGTACTCTGGAAACACCATATATTTT. Its translation: CSASLQQYSGNTIYF.

The V call is TRBV28, the J call TRBJ2-5; TRBD1 agrees at 7 bases. V was clipped by 6 bases and J by 4 bases; unmatched bases: 11. The CDR3 consists of 15 residues. In germline, CDR1 is MDHEN, CDR2 SYDVKM. CDR3 bases: TGTGCCAGCAGCCAGCTACAGGGGACGGGAGAGACCCAGTACTTC. It encodes CASSQLQGTGETQYF.

Here the CDR3 reads CASSSPQTGNYGYTF. CDR3 nucleotides: TGTGCCAGCAGTTCCCCCCAGACTGGGAACTATGGCTACACCTTC. The chain couples TRBV6-5 to TRBJ1-2; unclear D gene. Trimming removed 4 bases at V and 2 bases at J, with 14 bases between. CDR1 MNHEY and CDR2 SVGAGI come from the germline V gene. The CDR3 loop spans 15 amino acids.

This chain uses TRBV6-1 with TRBJ2-7; D may be TRBD1 (5 bases). The CDR3 sequence is 15 residues long. V gave up 1 base and J gave up 5 bases, with 15 bases separating them. CDR1 and CDR2 from the germline V gene are MNHNS and SASEGT. The DNA of the CDR3 is TGTGCCAGCAGTGAAGTGGGTGGGGCGACGCACGAGCAGTACTTC. Translating gives CASSEVGGATHEQYF.